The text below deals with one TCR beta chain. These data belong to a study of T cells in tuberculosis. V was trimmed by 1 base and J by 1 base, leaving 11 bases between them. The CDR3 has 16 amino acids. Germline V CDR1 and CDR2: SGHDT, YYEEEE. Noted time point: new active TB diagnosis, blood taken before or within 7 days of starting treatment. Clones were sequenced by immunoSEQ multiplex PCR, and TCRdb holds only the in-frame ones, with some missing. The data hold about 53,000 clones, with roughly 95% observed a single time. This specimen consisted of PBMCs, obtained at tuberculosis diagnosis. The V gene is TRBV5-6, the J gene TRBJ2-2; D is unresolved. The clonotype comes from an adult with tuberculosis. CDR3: CASSLTVRGNTGELFF. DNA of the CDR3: TGTGCCAGCAGCTTGACGGTTCGTGGGAACACCGGGGAGCTGTTTTTT.